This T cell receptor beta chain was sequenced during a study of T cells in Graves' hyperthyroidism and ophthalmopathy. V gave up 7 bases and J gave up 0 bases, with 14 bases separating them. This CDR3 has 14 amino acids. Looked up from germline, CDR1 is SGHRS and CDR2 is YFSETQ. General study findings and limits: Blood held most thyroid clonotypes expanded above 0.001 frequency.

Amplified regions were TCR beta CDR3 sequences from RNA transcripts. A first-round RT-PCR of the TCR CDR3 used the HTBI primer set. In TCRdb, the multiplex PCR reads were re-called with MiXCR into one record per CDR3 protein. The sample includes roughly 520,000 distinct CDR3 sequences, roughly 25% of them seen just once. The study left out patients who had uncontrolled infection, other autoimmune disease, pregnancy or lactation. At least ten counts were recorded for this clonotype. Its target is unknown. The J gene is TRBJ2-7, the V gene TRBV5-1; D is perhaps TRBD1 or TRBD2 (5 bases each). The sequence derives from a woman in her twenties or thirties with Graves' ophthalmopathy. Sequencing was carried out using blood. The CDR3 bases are TGCGCCAGCCGCACCGGGACGGTCTCCTACGAGCAGTACTTC. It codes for CASRTGTVSYEQYF.